This TCR beta chain derives from a study of OX40 agonist ivuxolimab in advanced cancers. Looking at the study overall: Patients undergoing dose escalation presented with hepatocellular carcinoma, melanoma, renal cell or head and neck cancer.

TCRdb's copy holds only in-frame clones and misses some; the assay was immunoSEQ multiplex PCR. The sample lists about 20,000 clones, 80% to 90% occurring once. Germline CDR1 SGHTA, CDR2 FQGNSA. V shed 4 bases and J 3 bases; nucleotides not matched to a gene: 10. The CDR3 runs to 16 residues. The sample was CD4+ or CD8+ T cells sorted from blood, taken in a trial of the OX40 agonist ivuxolimab. The chain has TRBV7-2 and TRBJ2-7; 9 nucleotides match TRBD1. The clonotype comes from an adult with an advanced solid tumor such as melanoma, head and neck, liver or kidney cancer. DNA of the CDR3: TGTGCCAGCAGCTCCCGGACAGGGGCCCTATTCTACGAGCAGTACTTC. Amino acids: CASSSRTGALFYEQYF.